The 12 T cell receptor beta chains listed next were all sequenced from one sample in a study of early T cells in non-severe SARS-CoV-2 infection. TCRdb independently ran MiXCR on the 5' RACE reads; one entry per CDR3 protein. The sample records approximately 69,000 distinct CDR3 sequences, over 10% being singletons. Here the sequenced sample was whole blood, taken at baseline. The receptors here all came from an adult who was a healthcare worker with PCR-confirmed SARS-CoV-2 infection or an uninfected control (not recorded which).

The chain employs TRBV7-6 and TRBJ2-1; tentatively, D is TRBD1 (5 bases). The germline gives CDR1 SGHVS, CDR2 FNYEAQ. CDR3 size: 15 residues. V dropped 1 base and J dropped 2 bases, with 9 bases sitting between them. CDR3 bases: TGTGCCAGCAGCTTAGGCTCAGGGACCTACAATGAGCAGTTCTTC. Its translation: CASSLGSGTYNEQFF.

This clonotype has a count of ten or more. This rearrangement joins TRBV5-1 to TRBJ1-1, with D uncertain. Looked up from germline, CDR1 is SGHRS and CDR2 is YFSETQ. V gave up 2 bases and J gave up 5 bases, with 1 base separating them. CDR3 length equals 10 residues. CDR3 region: CASSFTEAFF. For the CDR3, the DNA is TGCGCCAGCAGCTTTACTGAAGCTTTCTTT.

This clonotype was seen a few times. CDR3 loop: CASSTELDRVTAETQYF. The CDR3 DNA follows: TGTGCCAGCAGCACCGAGCTGGACAGGGTTACTGCAGAGACCCAGTACTTC. The genes are TRBV21-1 and TRBJ2-5; whether TRBD1, the table's D call, matches the DNA was not checked. TRBV21-1 is a known pseudogene. The CDR3 totals 17 residues.

This clonotype showed up many times. The chain combines TRBV7-8 with TRBJ1-1; TRBD1 aligns across 11 bases. The germline V gene encodes CDR1 SGHVS and CDR2 FQNEAQ. The CDR3 loop spans 15 amino acids. Trimming at V came to 1 base and at J to 3 bases, leaving 1 base not matched to a gene. The CDR3 is CASSLGTGGYTEAFF. The CDR3 bases are TGTGCCAGCAGCTTAGGGACAGGGGGCTACACTGAAGCTTTCTTT.

CDR3: CASSLTADRQYF. The CDR3, as DNA: TGCGCCAGCAGCTTGACGGCAGATCGTCAGTACTTC. The J gene is TRBJ2-7, the V gene TRBV5-1; D not certain. With 1 base removed from V and 10 bases from J, the gap between germline ends came to 12 bases. The CDR3 has 12 amino acids. Germline V CDR1 and CDR2: SGHRS, YFSETQ.

This clonotype was picked up a small number of times. This chain's CDR3 is CASGGPIEQYF. CDR3 sequence (DNA): TGTGCCAGCGGCGGGCCGATCGAGCAGTACTTC. This sequence joins TRBV9 and TRBJ2-7; possible D gene TRBD2, 5 bases. Germline loops: CDR1 SGDLS, CDR2 YYNGEE. Trimming pared 7 bases from V and 6 bases from J, leaving 11 bases between. The CDR3 sequence is 11 residues long.

This clonotype was seen only a few times. This rearrangement joins TRBV7-2 to TRBJ2-1; D may be TRBD1 (6 bases). Trimming took off 2 bases at V and 7 bases at J, with 15 bases between the two ends. The CDR3 is 15 residues long. Germline loops: CDR1 SGHTA, CDR2 FQGNSA. CDR3 amino acids: CASSLSQGSWNEQFF. In DNA form, the CDR3 reads TGTGCCAGCAGCTTATCACAGGGTTCCTGGAATGAGCAGTTCTTC.

This clonotype was counted ten times or more. The rearrangement joins TRBV11-3 to TRBJ2-7; possible D gene TRBD2, 6 bases. Germline CDR1 and CDR2: SGHNT and YENEEA. Trimming cost V 0 bases and J 2 bases, with 11 bases left between them. This CDR3 is 15 amino acids long. DNA of the CDR3: TGTGCCAGCAGCTTAGAGGGAGGAGAGACCTACGAGCAGTACTTC. Protein product: CASSLEGGETYEQYF.

The CDR3 bases are TGCGCCAGCAGCTTGGGTGCAGGGGTGAGCACTGAAGCTTTCTTT. Amino acid sequence: CASSLGAGVSTEAFF. J is TRBJ1-1 and V is TRBV5-1; D perhaps matches TRBD1 (6 bases). Per the germline V gene, CDR1 is SGHRS and CDR2 is YFSETQ. CDR3 length: 15 amino acids. The V end lost 0 bases, the J end lost 4 bases, and 13 bases lay between the germline ends.

This clonotype was counted only a few times. The rearrangement joins TRBV10-3 to TRBJ2-5, with D possibly matching TRBD2 (6 bases). V gave up 10 bases and J gave up 5 bases, with 23 bases separating them. This CDR3 is 15 amino acids long. The germline gives CDR1 ENHRY, CDR2 SYGVKD. CDR3 DNA sequence: TGTGCCACCATGGCAGGAGGGGAACGAGGGGAGACCCAGTACTTC. Encoded protein: CATMAGGERGETQYF.

The table lists this clonotype with many counts. The J gene is TRBJ2-1, the V gene TRBV7-9; 8 bases map to TRBD1. Per germline, CDR1 SEHNR and CDR2 FQNEAQ (reference sequence). The CDR3 loop spans 18 amino acids. The ends lost 2 bases at V and 4 bases at J; junction bases unmatched: 13. CDR3 sequence: CASSLPAVGQASYNEQFF. CDR3 DNA: TGTGCCAGCAGCTTACCGGCGGTGGGACAGGCGTCGTACAATGAGCAGTTCTTC.

This clonotype has only a few counts. The chain is built from TRBV2 and TRBJ1-3; D gene unclear. The CDR3 has 12 amino acids. V lost 3 bases to trimming and J lost 4 bases, with 4 bases between them. Germline values: CDR1 SNHLY, CDR2 FYNNEI. CDR3 coding DNA: TGTGCCAGCAGTGACAGAGGAAACACCATATATTTT. As protein: CASSDRGNTIYF.